The entry that follows covers one TCR beta chain sequence. What this receptor recognizes is not known. Per-base qualities were not stored, and no clone one base away is much larger. In the same sample, other DNA sequences code for this CDR3. These data are taken from a study of blood T cell repertoires in COVID-19 (dated by TCRdb to about 2020). Background on the whole study: Samples covering the acute and convalescent phases of COVID-19 were provided by collaborators in the United States, Italy and Spain. The material from the prospective study consisted of cDNA or gDNA derived from T cells, B-cell-depleted T cells, or PBMCs. Subjects who had been exposed to COVID-19, were actively infected with it, or had recovered from it provided the deeply sampled blood TCRbeta repertoires that made up the dataset. The repertoires were made available in a free public database intended to serve as a resource for research on the immune response to SARS-CoV-2. Samples came from the ongoing ImmuneRACE study (first 160 participants) plus 1,254 subjects from 6 global collaborators. A de-identified subject ID, COVID-19 status, age in years and sex were almost always included in the sample metadata. Where available, HLA class I and class II types were taken from metadata supplied by the sample provider and were not determined by assay-based typing.

Findings and caveats that apply to the study as a whole: Clinical and demographic metadata were provided uncurated, with the amount varying by source and participant.

TCRbeta CDR3 regions were amplified from genomic DNA using the immunoSEQ Assay, a bias-controlled multiplex PCR. The authors' analysis ran thus. Within the assay, amplification of reference gene primers was used to estimate how many nucleated cells each sample contained. To quantify the absolute abundance of each unique TCRbeta CDR3 rearrangement, sequence reads were collapsed and filtered. Productive Simpson clonality was computed per sample as the square root of Simpson's diversity index over productive rearrangements. TCRdb provides this immuneACCESS table in a form limited to in-frame rearrangements. Some clones are lacking; in checked studies, under half of them reflect an unresolved V gene, and why the rest are absent is not known. V and J calls and clone size are given by that table; D and trimming were obtained from the DNA. This sample comprises 450,000 or so clones, about 88% of them detected only once. The leading ten clones occupy approximately 1.5% of the sample.

At one collaborating source in Seattle, patients were enrolled during active infection and were followed longitudinally through the course of disease. Whole blood was collected in K2EDTA tubes by collaborating institutions according to the institutions' own protocols. For TCRbeta analysis, collaborators shipped samples in one of three forms: frozen whole blood, isolated PBMCs, or DNA extracted from either of those sample types. The sample comprised peripheral blood. The clonotype originates from a woman aged 40 to 50 with COVID-19, enrolled during active disease.

This receptor carries the CDR3 CASSPWTGGTEAFF. The DNA is TGTGCCAGCAGCCCGTGGACAGGGGGCACTGAAGCTTTCTTT. The chain is encoded by TRBV28 joined to TRBJ1-1; a stretch of 10 junction bases matches TRBD1. CDR1 MDHEN and CDR2 SYDVKM are derived from the germline V gene. Unmatched junction bases come to 5, with V trimmed by 6 bases and J by 4 bases. There are 14 amino acids in the CDR3, from cysteine to phenylalanine inclusive. CDR3 DNA is the only sequence kept; it has 42 bases, read in frame from the first base.